The source of this T cell receptor (beta chain) is a study of human T cells and chemical hapten exposure. Study results and caveats: DPC sensitization left the count of TCRs above 1 in 1000 unchanged.

This clonotype was found a few times. What it binds is not known. It was from unfractionated whole blood that total RNA was extracted. Single cDNA molecules in the library carried unique molecular identifiers attached during preparation. Authors' analysis steps: Per-sample TCR counts ranged from roughly 23,224 to 750,000, median 95,638. TCRdb reanalysed the 5' RACE reads using MiXCR and keeps one entry per CDR3 protein. The V and J calls were not made by the authors but by TCRdb's processing. This table has roughly 110,000 distinct CDR3 sequences, around 20% appearing once. This CDR3 is built from 13 residues. V lost 11 bases and J lost 6; bases outside the gene matches: 13. Germline assignment: CDR1 MDHEN and CDR2 SYDVKM.

This sequence was found in a human donor in good health. The rearrangement uses TRBV28 and TRBJ2-7; 7 positions agree with TRBD1. The DNA for the CDR3 is TGTGCCGGATCCAGGGGGAACTGGGGCGAGCAGTACTTC. Its protein product is CAGSRGNWGEQYF.